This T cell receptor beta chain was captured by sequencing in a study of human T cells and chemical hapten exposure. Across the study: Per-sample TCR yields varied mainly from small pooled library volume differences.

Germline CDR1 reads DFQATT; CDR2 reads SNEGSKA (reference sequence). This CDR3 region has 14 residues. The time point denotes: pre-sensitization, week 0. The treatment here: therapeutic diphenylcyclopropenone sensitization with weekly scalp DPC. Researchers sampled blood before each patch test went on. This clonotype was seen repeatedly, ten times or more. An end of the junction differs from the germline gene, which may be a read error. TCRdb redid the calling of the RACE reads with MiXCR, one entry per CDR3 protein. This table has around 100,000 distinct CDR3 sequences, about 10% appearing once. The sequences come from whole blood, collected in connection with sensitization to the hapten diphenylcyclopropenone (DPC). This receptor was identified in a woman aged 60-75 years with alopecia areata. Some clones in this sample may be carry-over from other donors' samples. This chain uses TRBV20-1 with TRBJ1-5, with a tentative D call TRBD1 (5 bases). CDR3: CSARGRTSSQPQHF. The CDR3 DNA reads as TGCAGTGCTAGGGGGCGGACAAGCAGTCAGCCCCAGCATTTT.